This T cell receptor beta chain emerged from a study of cytomegalovirus exposure and HLA in healthy donors. In the study overall: As released early, the data held about 85 million unique TCRs from HLA-typed donors.

Germline V gene data show CDR1 as WSHSY and CDR2 as SAAADI. V lost 6 bases and J 3 bases, leaving 8 bases between the germline ends. The CDR3 totals 12 residues. Overall study results and limits: The study assumed roughly uniform donor sequencing depth for presence/absence analyses. As a later analysis showed, several of the most significant clusters appeared to be linked to common viral pathogens. It was in a later analysis that TCR association rates were seen to vary by HLA locus, highest for DRB1 and lowest for HLA-C.

The study ran its PCR with 60 Vbeta and 13 Jbeta primers. The repertoire was sequenced with immunoSEQ multiplex PCR; TCRdb's copy has only in-frame clones and lacks some. The sample includes 45,000 to 70,000 clones, about 82% of them seen just once. To note about this clone: Its target is not known.

The TCR was taken from a man aged 25 to 40 in good health and CMV-seronegative. J is TRBJ2-5 and V is TRBV10-2; D may be TRBD1 (5 bases). What was sequenced was PBMCs. The CDR3 sequence: CASRQVEETQYF. CDR3 nucleotide sequence: TGCGCCAGCAGACAGGTCGAAGAGACCCAGTACTTC.